The T cell receptor beta chain under discussion was sequenced for a study of CD8+ T cells in alopecia areata. About the research overall: Treatment comprised oral tofacitinib, 5 to 10 mg twice daily, in treated patients. Study-wide findings and caveats: Expanded CD8+ clones among the top 100, as well as scalp clonality, were significantly decreased by tofacitinib. Alphabeta T cells residing in normal skin are also sequenced in scalp samples.

RNA extraction was followed by reverse transcription into cDNA, which acted as the sequencing template. Produced via immunoSEQ multiplex PCR; TCRdb's table is partial and in-frame only. This sample has approximately 180,000 clones; roughly 50% occur once, and the top ten carry 15% to 20%. This clone appeared a few times. Its antigen is unknown. Treatment denoted: oral pan-JAK inhibitor, 5-10 mg twice daily. Alopecia areata patients provided lesional scalp punch biopsies and peripheral blood, both collected for the study. The V end was cut by 3 bases, the J end by 5 bases, with 13 bases between. This CDR3 contains 14 residues.

This TCR came from a human donor with alopecia areata. This sample comprised CD4+ T cells sorted from blood, obtained between weeks 55 and 70, from a patient treated with tofacitinib. The rearrangement uses TRBV23-1 and TRBJ2-5; D gene unclear. TRBV23-1 is filed as an ORF, its function uncertain. The CDR3 here is CASSHPPRRETQYF. The CDR3 DNA reads as TGCGCCAGCAGTCATCCCCCCCGCAGGGAGACCCAGTACTTC.